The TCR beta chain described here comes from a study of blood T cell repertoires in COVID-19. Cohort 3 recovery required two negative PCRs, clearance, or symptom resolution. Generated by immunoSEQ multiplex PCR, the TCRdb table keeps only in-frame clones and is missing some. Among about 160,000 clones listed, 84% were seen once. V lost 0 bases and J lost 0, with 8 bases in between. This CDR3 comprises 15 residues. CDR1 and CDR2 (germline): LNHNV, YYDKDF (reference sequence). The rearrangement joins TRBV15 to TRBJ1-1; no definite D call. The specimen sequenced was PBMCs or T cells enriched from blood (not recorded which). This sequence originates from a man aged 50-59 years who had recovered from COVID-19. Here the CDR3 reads CATSRDLTVNTEAFF. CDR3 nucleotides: TGTGCCACCAGCAGAGATCTCACAGTGAACACTGAAGCTTTCTTT. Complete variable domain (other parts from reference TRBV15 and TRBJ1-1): DAMVIQNPRYQVTQFGKPVTLSCSQTLNHNVMYWYQQKSSQAPKLLFHYYDKDFNNEADTPDNFQSRRPNTSFCFLDIRSPGLGDTAMYLCATSRDLTVNTEAFFGQGTRLTVV.